Listed here is a single TCR beta chain. Per the study methods: By means of reference gene primer amplification, nucleated cell counts were estimated. Sequencing used immunoSEQ multiplex PCR; TCRdb keeps in-frame clones, though not all of them. V and J calls plus clone size are reproduced from that table; the DNA served to infer D and trimming. Seen here are under 250,000 clones, approximately 91% observed once, and the top ten hold roughly 2.5%. The data are from a study of blood T cell repertoires in COVID-19. Overall study: The United States, Italy and Spain were the sources of the acute and convalescent COVID-19 samples.

Germline CDR1 MNHNY, CDR2 SVGAGI (reference sequence). V dropped 8 bases and J dropped 4 bases, with 17 bases sitting between them. The length of the CDR3 is 14 residues. The sequencing sample was made of peripheral blood. V is TRBV6-6 and J is TRBJ2-5; D might be TRBD1 (6 bases). The source is a woman aged 55-69 years with acute or convalescent COVID-19. This chain's CDR3 is CASLQGHSLETQYF. The CDR3 DNA sequence: TGTGCCAGCTTACAGGGTCATTCGTTAGAGACCCAGTACTTC.